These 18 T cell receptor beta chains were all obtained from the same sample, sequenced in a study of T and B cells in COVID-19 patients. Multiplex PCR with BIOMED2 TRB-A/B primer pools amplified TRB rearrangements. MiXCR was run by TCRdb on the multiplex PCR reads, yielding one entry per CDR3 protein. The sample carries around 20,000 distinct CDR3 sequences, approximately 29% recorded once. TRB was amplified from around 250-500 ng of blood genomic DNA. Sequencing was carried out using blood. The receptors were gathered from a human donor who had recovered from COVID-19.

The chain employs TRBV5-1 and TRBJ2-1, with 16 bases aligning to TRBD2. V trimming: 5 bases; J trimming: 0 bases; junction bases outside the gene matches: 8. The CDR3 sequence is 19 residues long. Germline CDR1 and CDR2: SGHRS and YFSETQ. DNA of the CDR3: TGCGCCAGCAGTCCCGGGACTAGCGGGGGGGCACTCTCCTACAATGAGCAGTTCTTC. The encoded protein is CASSPGTSGGALSYNEQFF.

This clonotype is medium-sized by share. CDR3 region: CASGKLPSSTDTQYF. The CDR3 DNA is TGTGCCAGTGGTAAACTTCCGTCTAGCACAGATACGCAGTATTTT. The chain carries TRBV19 and TRBJ2-3; D call uncertain. This CDR3 region has 15 residues. CDR1 and CDR2 (germline): LNHDA, SQIVND (reference sequence). V shed 8 bases and J shed 0 bases, with 15 bases lying between them.

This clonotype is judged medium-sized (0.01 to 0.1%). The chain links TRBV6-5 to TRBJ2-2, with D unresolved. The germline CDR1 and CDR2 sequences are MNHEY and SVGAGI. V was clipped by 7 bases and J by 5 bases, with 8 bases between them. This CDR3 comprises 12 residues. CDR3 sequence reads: CASTPGTGELFF. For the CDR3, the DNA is TGTGCCAGCACCCCCGGTACCGGGGAGCTGTTTTTT.

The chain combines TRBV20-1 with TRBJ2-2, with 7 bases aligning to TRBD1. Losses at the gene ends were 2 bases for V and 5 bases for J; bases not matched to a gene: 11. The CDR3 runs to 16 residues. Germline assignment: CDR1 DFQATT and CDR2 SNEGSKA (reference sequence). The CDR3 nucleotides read TGCAGTGCTAGACCTTACGACAGGGCCCTAACCGGGGAGCTGTTTTTT. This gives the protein CSARPYDRALTGELFF.

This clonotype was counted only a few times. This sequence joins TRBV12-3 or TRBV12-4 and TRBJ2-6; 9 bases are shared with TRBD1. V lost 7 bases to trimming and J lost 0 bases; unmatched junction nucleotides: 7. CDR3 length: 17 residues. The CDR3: CASTPGTGTSGANVLTF. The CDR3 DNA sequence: TGTGCCAGCACCCCGGGGACAGGGACCTCTGGGGCCAACGTCCTGACTTTC.

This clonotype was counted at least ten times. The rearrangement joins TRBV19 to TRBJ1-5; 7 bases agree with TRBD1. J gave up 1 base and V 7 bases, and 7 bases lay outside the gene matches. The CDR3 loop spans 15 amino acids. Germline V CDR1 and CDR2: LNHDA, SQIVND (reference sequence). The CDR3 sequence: CASTPGTVSNQPQHF. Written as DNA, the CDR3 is TGTGCCAGTACCCCCGGGACAGTCAGCAATCAGCCCCAGCATTTT.

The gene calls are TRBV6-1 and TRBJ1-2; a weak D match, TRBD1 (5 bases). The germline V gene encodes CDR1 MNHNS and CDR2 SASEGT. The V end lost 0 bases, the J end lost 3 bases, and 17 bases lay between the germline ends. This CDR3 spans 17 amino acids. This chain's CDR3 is CASSEALGQGRDYGYTF. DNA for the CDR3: TGTGCCAGCAGTGAAGCGCTTGGGCAGGGTCGGGACTATGGCTACACCTTC.

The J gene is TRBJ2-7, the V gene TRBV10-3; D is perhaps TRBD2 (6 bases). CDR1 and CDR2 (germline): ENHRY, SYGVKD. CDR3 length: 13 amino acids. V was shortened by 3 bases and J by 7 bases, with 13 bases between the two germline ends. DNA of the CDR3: TGTGCCATCAGTGATTTGCGGGAAGCGGAGCAGTACTTC. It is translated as CAISDLREAEQYF.

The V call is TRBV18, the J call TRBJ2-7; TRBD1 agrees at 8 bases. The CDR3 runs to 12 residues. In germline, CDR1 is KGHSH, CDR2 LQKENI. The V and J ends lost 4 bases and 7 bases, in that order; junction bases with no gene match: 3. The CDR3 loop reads CASSRHRGEQYF. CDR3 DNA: TGTGCCAGCTCACGACACAGGGGGGAGCAGTACTTC. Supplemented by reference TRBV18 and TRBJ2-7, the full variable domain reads NAGVMQNPRHLVRRRGQEARLRCSPMKGHSHVYWYRQLPEEGLKFMVYLQKENIIDESGMPKERFSAEFPKEGPSILRIQQVVRGDSAAYFCASSRHRGEQYFGPGTRLTVT.

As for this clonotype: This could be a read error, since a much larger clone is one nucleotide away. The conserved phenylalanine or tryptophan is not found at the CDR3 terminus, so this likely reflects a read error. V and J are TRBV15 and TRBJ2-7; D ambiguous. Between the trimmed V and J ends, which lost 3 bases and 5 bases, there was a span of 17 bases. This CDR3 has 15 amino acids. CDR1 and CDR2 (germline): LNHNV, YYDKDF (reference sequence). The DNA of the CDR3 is TGTGCCACCAGCAGCGAGGAACTGGCCCGGGACGAGCAGTACTTA. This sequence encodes CATSSEELARDEQYL.

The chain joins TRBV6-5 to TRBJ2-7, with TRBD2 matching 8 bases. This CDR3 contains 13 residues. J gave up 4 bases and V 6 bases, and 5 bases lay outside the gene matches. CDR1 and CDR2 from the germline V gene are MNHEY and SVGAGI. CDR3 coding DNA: TGTGCCAGCAGAGAACTAGCGGTTTACGAGCAGTACTTC. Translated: CASRELAVYEQYF.

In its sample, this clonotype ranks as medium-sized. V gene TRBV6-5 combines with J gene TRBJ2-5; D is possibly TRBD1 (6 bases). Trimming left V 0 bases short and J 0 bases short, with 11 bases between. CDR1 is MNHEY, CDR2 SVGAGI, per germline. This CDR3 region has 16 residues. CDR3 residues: CASSYSDSTYQETQYF. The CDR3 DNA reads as TGTGCCAGCAGTTACTCGGACAGTACGTACCAAGAGACCCAGTACTTC.

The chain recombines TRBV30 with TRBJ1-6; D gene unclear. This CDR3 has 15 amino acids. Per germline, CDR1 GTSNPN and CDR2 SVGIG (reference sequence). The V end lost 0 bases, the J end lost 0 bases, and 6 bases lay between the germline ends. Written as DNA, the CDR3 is TGTGCCTGGAGTGTAAGCAGCTCCTATAATTCACCCCTCCACTTT. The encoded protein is CAWSVSSSYNSPLHF.

CDR3 loop: CASSGTGKYEQYF. The DNA of the CDR3 is TGTGCCAGCAGCGGTACAGGGAAGTACGAGCAGTACTTC. The V gene is TRBV6-5, the J gene TRBJ2-7; maybe TRBD1 (6 bases). This CDR3 spans 13 amino acids. The V and J ends lost 6 bases and 4 bases respectively, with 13 bases between them. From germline, CDR1 is MNHEY and CDR2 SVGAGI.

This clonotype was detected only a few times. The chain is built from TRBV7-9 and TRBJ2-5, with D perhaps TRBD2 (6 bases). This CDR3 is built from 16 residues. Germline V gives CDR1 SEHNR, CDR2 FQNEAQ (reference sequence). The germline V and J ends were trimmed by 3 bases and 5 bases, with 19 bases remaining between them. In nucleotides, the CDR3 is TGTGCCAGCAGCTTGTATTTGGTCCTCGGAGGGGAGACCCAGTACTTC. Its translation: CASSLYLVLGGETQYF.

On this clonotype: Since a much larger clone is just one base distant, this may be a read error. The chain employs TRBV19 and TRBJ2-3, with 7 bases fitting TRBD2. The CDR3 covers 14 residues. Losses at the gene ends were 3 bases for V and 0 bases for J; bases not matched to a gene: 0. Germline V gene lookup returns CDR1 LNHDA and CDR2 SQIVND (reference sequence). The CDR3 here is CASSISGSTDTQYF. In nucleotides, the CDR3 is TGTGCCAGTAGTATTAGCGGGAGCACAGATACGCAGTATTTT.

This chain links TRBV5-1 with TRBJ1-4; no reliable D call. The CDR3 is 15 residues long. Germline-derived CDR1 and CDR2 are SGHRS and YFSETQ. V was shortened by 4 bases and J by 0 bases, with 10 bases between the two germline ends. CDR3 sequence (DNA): TGCGCCAGCAGCGCTAACATTGCAACTAATGAAAAACTGTTTTTT. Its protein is CASSANIATNEKLFF.

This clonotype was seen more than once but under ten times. The CDR3 DNA is TGTGCCAGCAGCCAAGGGCTAGGGACAGACGCGAACACCGGGGAGCTGTTTTTT. It specifies CASSQGLGTDANTGELFF. The genes are TRBV7-9 and TRBJ2-2; 7 nucleotides agree with TRBD1. The CDR3 runs 18 residues. V lost 5 bases to trimming and J lost 0 bases; unmatched junction nucleotides: 12. CDR1 is SEHNR and CDR2 is FQNEAQ in the germline V gene (reference sequence).